This T cell receptor (beta chain) was identified in a study of blood T cells in healthy people across ages. The people who gave samples were healthy Caucasians from Russia, aged roughly 6 to 100. Around 9.4 milliliters was the volume of peripheral blood drawn from each donor. Germline values: CDR1 SQVTM, CDR2 ANQGSEA. V lost 7 bases and J 2 bases, leaving 30 bases between the germline ends. The CDR3 totals 18 residues. Primers used in a second PCR of roughly 7 to 12 cycles were a sample-barcoded 5' primer and a J-beta primer mix. A template-switch adaptor with 12 random nucleotides tagged each cDNA molecule. TCRdb reprocessed the 5' RACE reads via MiXCR and lists one record per CDR3 protein. The repertoire includes some 710,000 distinct CDR3 sequences, 35% to 50% of them detected once, and 15% to 20% sits in the top ten. Study findings and constraints: Possibly confounding the expanded clonotype changes was the fact that donor CMV status was unknown.

Regarding this clonotype: Its specificity is unknown.

The chain couples TRBV29-1 to TRBJ2-7; D possibly corresponds to TRBD2 (6 bases). The specimen was blood. This clonotype was obtained from a man at least 80 years old in good health. CDR3 in DNA: TGCAGCGCCACGGGGGACCCAGCCACGGGGGACCCAGCCTACGAGCAGTACTTC. It specifies CSATGDPATGDPAYEQYF.